These 5 T cell receptor beta chains share one sample of origin, sequenced in a study of T cells in localized non-small cell lung cancer. Profiled with immunoSEQ multiplex PCR; TCRdb holds only in-frame clones, not every one. The table records 1,100 or so clones, more than 20% of them present only once. Sample: normal lung tissue next to the tumor, taken before any cancer treatment. These receptors all come from a man aged 40 to 70 with stage III squamous cell lung carcinoma.

The chain carries TRBV15 and TRBJ1-2; D is unclear. CDR1 is LNHNV and CDR2 is YYDKDF in the germline V gene (reference sequence). V dropped 6 bases and J dropped 2 bases, with 37 bases sitting between them. The CDR3 totals 22 residues. Written as DNA, the CDR3 is TGTGCCACCAGACTTGAAGGGATGGTGGGCCAGCACGCACGAGGATTCAACTATGGCTACACCTTC. It is translated as CATRLEGMVGQHARGFNYGYTF.

This clone was found a few times. This chain uses TRBV6-8 with TRBJ1-2; unclear D gene. This CDR3 has 16 residues. The V end lost 5 bases, the J end lost 2 bases, and 18 bases lay between the germline ends. CDR1 MNHGY and CDR2 SAAAGT come from the germline V gene. DNA of the CDR3: TGTGCCAGCAGTCTCGGGCCACGGACCTGGAACTATGGCTACACCTTC. This encodes CASSLGPRTWNYGYTF.

This clone was seen only a few times. The gene calls are TRBV28 and TRBJ2-7, with 9 bases lining up with TRBD2. Germline V gives CDR1 MDHEN, CDR2 SYDVKM. The CDR3 covers 15 residues. Trimming removed 2 bases from V and 5 bases from J; junction bases left unmatched: 7. CDR3 in amino acids: CASSLAGGPYHEQYF. In DNA form, the CDR3 reads TGTGCCAGCAGTTTAGCGGGAGGGCCTTACCACGAGCAGTACTTC.

The table lists this clone with a few counts. The chain employs TRBV18 and TRBJ1-1, with a weak D call TRBD1 (5 bases). V lost 3 bases and J lost 1, with 18 bases in between. The CDR3 is 17 amino acids. CDR1 and CDR2 from the germline V gene are KGHSH and LQKENI. CDR3: CASSPSAVGPSNTEAFF. The CDR3 nucleotides are TGTGCCAGCTCACCTAGCGCTGTGGGGCCTTCGAACACTGAAGCTTTCTTT.

J is TRBJ2-5 and V is TRBV5-1; D tentatively reads TRBD1 or TRBD2 (5 bases each). Trimming left V 3 bases short and J 2 bases short, with 14 bases between. Germline V gives CDR1 SGHRS, CDR2 YFSETQ. The CDR3 loop spans 15 amino acids. The CDR3 nucleotides are TGCGCCAGCAGCTCCGGGACCGATCTGCAAGAGACCCAGTACTTC. Protein: CASSSGTDLQETQYF. The full variable domain, in which reference TRBV5-1 and TRBJ2-5 provide the parts outside the CDR3, is KAGVTQTPRYLIKTRGQQVTLSCSPISGHRSVSWYQQTPGQGLQFLFEYFSETQRNKGNFPGRFSGRQFSNSRSEMNVSTLELGDSALYLCASSSGTDLQETQYFGPGTRLLVL.